The 9 T cell receptor beta chains below all came from one sample that was sequenced in a study of T cells in Graves' hyperthyroidism and ophthalmopathy (dated by TCRdb to about 2019). Library method: multiplex PCR. Sequenced using an Illumina HiSeq 2000. The TCR beta CDR3 regions were amplified from RNA transcripts. A first-round RT-PCR of the TCR CDR3 used the HTBI primer set with the Qiagen OneStep RT-PCR kit. Clones were called with MiXCR by TCRdb after fastp trimmed the public reads at Q25, and only in-frame beta chains were retained. Every distinct CDR3 protein forms one entry, paired with its most common genes and DNA. The sample contains 300,000 or so distinct CDR3 sequences, around a sixth of them found a single time. Less than 65% of the sample comes from the top ten. Sequenced material: blood. Receptors were obtained from a woman in her 50s with Graves' hyperthyroidism.

This clonotype was detected a few times. This chain uses TRBV30 with TRBJ1-2; D is unclear. CDR1 is GTSNPN and CDR2 is SVGIG in the germline V gene (reference sequence). This CDR3 contains 16 residues. V was shortened by 1 base and J by 4 bases, with 19 bases between the two germline ends. This CDR3 reads CAWSGPSQLTGYGYTF. In DNA form, the CDR3 reads TGTGCCTGGAGTGGGCCCTCGCAGTTAACTGGCTATGGCTACACCTTC.

The chain employs TRBV18 and TRBJ2-1; 7 bases align to TRBD2. The V and J ends lost 0 bases and 6 bases, in that order; junction bases with no gene match: 5. Germline V gene lookup returns CDR1 KGHSH and CDR2 LQKENI. The CDR3 covers 15 residues. CDR3 residues: CASSPPGGSLNEQFF. The CDR3 region has the DNA TGTGCCAGCTCACCACCCGGGGGGAGCCTCAATGAGCAGTTCTTC.

This sequence joins TRBV10-3 and TRBJ1-4, with 9 bases identical to TRBD1. V shed 8 bases, J shed 10 bases, and the junction held 2 bases outside the gene matches. CDR1 is ENHRY, CDR2 SYGVKD, per germline. The CDR3 runs to 11 residues. The CDR3 region is CAIGTGPKLFF. Here the CDR3 DNA reads TGTGCCATCGGGACAGGGCCAAAACTGTTTTTT.

This clonotype has at least ten counts. J is TRBJ2-3 and V is TRBV11-2; D unclear. V lost 5 bases and J lost 6, with 6 bases in between. Germline V lookup: CDR1 SGHAT, CDR2 FQNNGV. This CDR3 region has 11 residues. CDR3 residues: CASSAGDTQYF. Written as DNA, the CDR3 is TGTGCCAGCAGCGCCGGGGATACGCAGTATTTT.

This clonotype was observed many times. The V gene is TRBV19, the J gene TRBJ1-1; D is unclear. Per the germline V gene, CDR1 is LNHDA and CDR2 is SQIVND (reference sequence). The CDR3 length is 13 residues. Deletions cut 4 bases from V and 8 bases from J, with 14 bases between. CDR3 residues: CASSTSEGKEAFF. CDR3 nucleotides: TGTGCCAGTAGTACGTCAGAAGGGAAGGAAGCTTTCTTT. The full variable domain, rest sourced from reference TRBV19 and TRBJ1-1, is DGGITQSPKYLFRKEGQNVTLSCEQNLNHDAMYWYRQDPGQGLRLIYYSQIVNDFQKGDIAEGYSVSREKKESFPLTVTSAQKNPTAFYLCASSTSEGKEAFFGQGTRLTVV.

This chain uses TRBV20-1 with TRBJ2-2; D is undetermined. The V and J ends lost 6 bases and 6 bases respectively, with 11 bases between them. This CDR3 region has 12 residues. Per the germline V gene, CDR1 is DFQATT and CDR2 is SNEGSKA (reference sequence). CDR3 nucleotide sequence: TGCAGTGCCCGAGCAAATTCCGGGGAGCTGTTTTTT. This gives the protein CSARANSGELFF.

This clonotype showed up just a few times. The rearrangement links TRBV20-1 to TRBJ1-1; D might be TRBD1 (6 bases). The CDR3 totals 13 residues. Germline CDR1 reads DFQATT; CDR2 reads SNEGSKA (reference sequence). The germline V and J ends were trimmed by 5 bases and 5 bases, with 15 bases remaining between them. The CDR3 loop is CSAQRGTGTEAFF. DNA for the CDR3: TGCAGTGCTCAGAGGGGGACTGGGACTGAAGCTTTCTTT.

This clonotype was observed at least ten times. The chain uses TRBV30 and TRBJ2-2; perhaps TRBD2 as D (5 bases). Germline V gene data show CDR1 as GTSNPN and CDR2 as SVGIG (reference sequence). The CDR3 length is 14 residues. V lost 1 base to trimming and J lost 6 bases, with 12 bases between them. The CDR3 nucleotides read TGTGCCTGGAGTGGAGGGAGATACGCCGGGGAGCTGTTTTTT. Amino acid sequence: CAWSGGRYAGELFF.

The table lists this clonotype with many counts. The rearrangement links TRBV2 to TRBJ1-2; weak D call: TRBD1 (6 bases). Trimming took off 5 bases at V and 2 bases at J, with 9 bases between the two ends. Germline V gene lookup returns CDR1 SNHLY and CDR2 FYNNEI. The CDR3 totals 13 residues. In DNA, the CDR3 is TGTGCCAGCAGTCACAGGGACAACTATGGCTACACCTTC. As protein: CASSHRDNYGYTF. Supplemented by reference TRBV2 and TRBJ1-2, the full variable domain reads EPEVTQTPSHQVTQMGQEVILRCVPISNHLYFYWYRQILGQKVEFLVSFYNNEISEKSEIFDDQFSVERPDGSNFTLKIRSTKLEDSAMYFCASSHRDNYGYTFGSGTRLTVV.